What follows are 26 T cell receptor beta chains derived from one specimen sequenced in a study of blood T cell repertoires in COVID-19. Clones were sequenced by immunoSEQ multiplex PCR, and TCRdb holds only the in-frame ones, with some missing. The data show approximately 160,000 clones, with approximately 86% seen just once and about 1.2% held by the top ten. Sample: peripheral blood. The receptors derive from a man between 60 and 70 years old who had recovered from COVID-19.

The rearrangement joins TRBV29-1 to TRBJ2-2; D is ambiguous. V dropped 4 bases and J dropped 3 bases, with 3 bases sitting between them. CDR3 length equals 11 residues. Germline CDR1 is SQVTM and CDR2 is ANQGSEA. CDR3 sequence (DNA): TGCAGCGTTGCAGACACCGGGGAGCTGTTTTTT. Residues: CSVADTGELFF.

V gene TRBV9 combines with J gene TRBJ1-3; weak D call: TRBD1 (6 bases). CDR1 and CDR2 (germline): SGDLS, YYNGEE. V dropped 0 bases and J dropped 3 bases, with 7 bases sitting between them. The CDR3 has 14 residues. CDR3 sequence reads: CASSVGGLGNTIYF. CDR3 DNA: TGTGCCAGCAGCGTAGGGGGGCTTGGAAACACCATATATTTT. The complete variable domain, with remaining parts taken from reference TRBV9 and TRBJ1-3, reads DSGVTQTPKHLITATGQRVTLRCSPRSGDLSVYWYQQSLDQGLQFLIQYYNGEERAKGNILERFSAQQFPDLHSELNLSSLELGDSALYFCASSVGGLGNTIYFGEGSWLTVV.

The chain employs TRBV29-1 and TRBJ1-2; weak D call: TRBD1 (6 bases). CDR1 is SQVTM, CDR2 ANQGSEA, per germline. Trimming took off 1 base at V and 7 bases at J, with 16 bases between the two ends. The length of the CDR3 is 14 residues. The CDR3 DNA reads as TGCAGCGTTGAAGCCCAACAGGGTACATCTGGCTACACCTTC. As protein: CSVEAQQGTSGYTF.

CDR3 nucleotide sequence: TGTGCCAGCAGCCCATGGGCAGCGGGGGGCACAGATACGCAGTATTTT. This codes for CASSPWAAGGTDTQYF. The gene calls are TRBV7-3 and TRBJ2-3; 8 nucleotides agree with TRBD2. V lost 5 bases, J lost 1 base, and 8 bases stayed unmatched. The length of the CDR3 is 16 residues. Germline V gene lookup returns CDR1 SGHTA and CDR2 FQGTGA.

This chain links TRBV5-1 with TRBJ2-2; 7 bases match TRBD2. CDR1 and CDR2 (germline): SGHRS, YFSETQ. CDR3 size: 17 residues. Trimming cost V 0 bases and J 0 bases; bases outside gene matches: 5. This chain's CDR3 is CASSLVQRGANTGELFF. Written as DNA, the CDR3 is TGCGCCAGCAGCTTGGTACAGCGGGGAGCGAACACCGGGGAGCTGTTTTTT.

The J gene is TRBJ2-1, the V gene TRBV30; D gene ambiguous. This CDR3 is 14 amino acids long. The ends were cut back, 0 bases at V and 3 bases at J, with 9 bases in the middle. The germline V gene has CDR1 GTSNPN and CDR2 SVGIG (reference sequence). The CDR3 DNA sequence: TGTGCCTGGAGTGTCTTAGAGGTCTACAATGAGCAGTTCTTC. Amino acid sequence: CAWSVLEVYNEQFF.

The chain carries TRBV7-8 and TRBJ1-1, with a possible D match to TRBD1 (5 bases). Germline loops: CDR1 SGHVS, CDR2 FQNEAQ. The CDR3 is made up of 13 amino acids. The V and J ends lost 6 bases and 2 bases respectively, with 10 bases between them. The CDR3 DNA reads TGTGCCAGCAGAAGGGGCCGCAACACTGAAGCTTTCTTT. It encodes CASRRGRNTEAFF.

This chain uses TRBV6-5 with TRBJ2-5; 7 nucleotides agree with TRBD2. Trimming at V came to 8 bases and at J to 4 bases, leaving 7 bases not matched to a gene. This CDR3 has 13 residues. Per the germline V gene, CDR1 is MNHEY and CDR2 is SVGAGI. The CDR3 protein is CASSPSGRETQYF. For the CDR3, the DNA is TGTGCCAGCTCTCCTAGCGGACGAGAGACCCAGTACTTC.

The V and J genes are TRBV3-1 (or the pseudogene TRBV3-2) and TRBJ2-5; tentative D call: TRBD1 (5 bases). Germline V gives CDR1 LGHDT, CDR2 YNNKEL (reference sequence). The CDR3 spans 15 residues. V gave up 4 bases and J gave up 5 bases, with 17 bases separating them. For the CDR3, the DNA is TGTGCCAGCAGCCCCCGTCAGGGCTCGAGGGAGACCCAGTACTTC. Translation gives CASSPRQGSRETQYF.

The CDR3 loop reads CASSKDRGLYGYTF. The CDR3 DNA reads TGTGCCAGTAGTAAAGACAGGGGGCTCTATGGCTACACCTTC. V gene TRBV19 combines with J gene TRBJ1-2, with 10 bases fitting TRBD1. Trimming cost V 4 bases and J 4 bases; bases outside gene matches: 3. The CDR3 totals 14 residues. Looked up from germline, CDR1 is LNHDA and CDR2 is SQIVND (reference sequence).

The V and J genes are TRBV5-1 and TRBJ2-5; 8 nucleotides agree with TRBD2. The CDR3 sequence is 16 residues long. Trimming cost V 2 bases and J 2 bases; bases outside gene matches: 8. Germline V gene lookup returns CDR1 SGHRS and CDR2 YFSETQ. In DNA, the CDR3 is TGCGCCAGCAGCTTCGGGGTAGCGGGGTTACAAGAGACCCAGTACTTC. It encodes CASSFGVAGLQETQYF.

CDR3 loop: CASSTYGTGSTEQYF. In DNA form, the CDR3 reads TGTGCCAGTAGTACTTACGGGACAGGGTCCACCGAGCAGTACTTC. The chain joins TRBV19 to TRBJ2-7, with 9 bases matching TRBD1. V trimming: 4 bases; J trimming: 6 bases; junction bases outside the gene matches: 10. Germline CDR1 is LNHDA and CDR2 is SQIVND (reference sequence). The CDR3 covers 15 residues.

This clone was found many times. CDR3 in amino acids: CSVEGAGASDTQYF. CDR3 coding DNA: TGCAGCGTTGAAGGAGCGGGGGCCTCAGATACGCAGTATTTT. The rearrangement uses TRBV29-1 and TRBJ2-3; 8 bases line up with TRBD2. CDR1 is SQVTM, CDR2 ANQGSEA, per germline. Trimming at V came to 1 base and at J to 4 bases, leaving 4 bases not matched to a gene. The CDR3 totals 14 residues.

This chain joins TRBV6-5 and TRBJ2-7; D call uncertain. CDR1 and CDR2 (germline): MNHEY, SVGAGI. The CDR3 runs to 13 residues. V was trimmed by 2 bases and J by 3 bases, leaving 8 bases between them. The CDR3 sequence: CASSYQENYEQYF. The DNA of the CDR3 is TGTGCCAGCAGTTACCAGGAAAACTACGAGCAGTACTTC.

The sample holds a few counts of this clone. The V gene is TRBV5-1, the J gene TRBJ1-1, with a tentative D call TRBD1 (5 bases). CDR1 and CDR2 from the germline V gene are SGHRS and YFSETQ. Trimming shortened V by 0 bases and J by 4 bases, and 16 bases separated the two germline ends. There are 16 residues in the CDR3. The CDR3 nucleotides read TGCGCCAGCAGCTTGGAAGGCTGGGGGGTGGGCACTGAAGCTTTCTTT. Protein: CASSLEGWGVGTEAFF. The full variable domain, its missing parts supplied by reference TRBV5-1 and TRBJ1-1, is KAGVTQTPRYLIKTRGQQVTLSCSPISGHRSVSWYQQTPGQGLQFLFEYFSETQRNKGNFPGRFSGRQFSNSRSEMNVSTLELGDSALYLCASSLEGWGVGTEAFFGQGTRLTVV.

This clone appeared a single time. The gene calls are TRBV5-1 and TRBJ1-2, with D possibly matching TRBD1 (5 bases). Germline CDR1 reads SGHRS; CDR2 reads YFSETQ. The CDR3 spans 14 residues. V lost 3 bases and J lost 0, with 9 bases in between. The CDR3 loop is CASSWGGANYGYTF. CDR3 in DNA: TGCGCCAGCAGCTGGGGGGGTGCTAACTATGGCTACACCTTC. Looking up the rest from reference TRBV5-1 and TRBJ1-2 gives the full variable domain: KAGVTQTPRYLIKTRGQQVTLSCSPISGHRSVSWYQQTPGQGLQFLFEYFSETQRNKGNFPGRFSGRQFSNSRSEMNVSTLELGDSALYLCASSWGGANYGYTFGSGTRLTVV.

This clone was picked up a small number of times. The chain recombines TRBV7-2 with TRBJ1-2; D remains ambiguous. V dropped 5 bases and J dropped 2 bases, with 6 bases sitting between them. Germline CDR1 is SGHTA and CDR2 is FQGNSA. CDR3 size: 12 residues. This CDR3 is CASSPVNYGYTF. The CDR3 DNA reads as TGTGCCAGCAGCCCCGTGAACTATGGCTACACCTTC. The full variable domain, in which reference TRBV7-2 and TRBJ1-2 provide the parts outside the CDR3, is GAGVSQSPSNKVTEKGKDVELRCDPISGHTALYWYRQSLGQGLEFLIYFQGNSAPDKSGLPSDRFSAERTGGSVSTLTIQRTQQEDSAVYLCASSPVNYGYTFGSGTRLTVV.

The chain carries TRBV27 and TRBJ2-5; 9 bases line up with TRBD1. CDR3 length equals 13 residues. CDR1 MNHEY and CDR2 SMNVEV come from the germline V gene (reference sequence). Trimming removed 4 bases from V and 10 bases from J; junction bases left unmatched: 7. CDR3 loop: CASSSGQGLNQYF. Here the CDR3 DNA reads TGTGCCAGCAGTTCGGGACAGGGCTTGAACCAGTACTTC.

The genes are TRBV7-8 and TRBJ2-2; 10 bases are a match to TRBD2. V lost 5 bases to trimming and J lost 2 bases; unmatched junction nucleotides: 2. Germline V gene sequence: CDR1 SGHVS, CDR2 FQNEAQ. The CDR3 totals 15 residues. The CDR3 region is CASSTSGANTGELFF. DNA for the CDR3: TGTGCCAGCAGCACTAGCGGGGCCAACACCGGGGAGCTGTTTTTT.

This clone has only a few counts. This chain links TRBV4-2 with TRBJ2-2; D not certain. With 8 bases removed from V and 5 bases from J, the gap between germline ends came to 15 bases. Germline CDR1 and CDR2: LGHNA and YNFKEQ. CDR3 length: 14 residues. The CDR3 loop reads CASGAPRWTGELFF. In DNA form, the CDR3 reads TGTGCCAGCGGCGCCCCCAGGTGGACCGGGGAGCTGTTTTTT.

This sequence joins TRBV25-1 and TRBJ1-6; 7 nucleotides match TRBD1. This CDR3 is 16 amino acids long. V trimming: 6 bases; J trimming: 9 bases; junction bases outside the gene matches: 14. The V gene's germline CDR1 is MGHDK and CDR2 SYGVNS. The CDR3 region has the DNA TGTGCCAGCAGAACGAGCGGCCCCCACAGGGGTTCACCCCTCCACTTT. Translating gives CASRTSGPHRGSPLHF.

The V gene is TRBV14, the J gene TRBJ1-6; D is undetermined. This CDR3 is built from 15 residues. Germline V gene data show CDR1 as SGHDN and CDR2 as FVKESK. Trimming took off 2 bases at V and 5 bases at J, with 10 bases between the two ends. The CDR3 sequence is CASSQLPRNNSPLHF. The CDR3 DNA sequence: TGTGCCAGCAGCCAACTTCCCAGAAATAATTCACCCCTCCACTTT.

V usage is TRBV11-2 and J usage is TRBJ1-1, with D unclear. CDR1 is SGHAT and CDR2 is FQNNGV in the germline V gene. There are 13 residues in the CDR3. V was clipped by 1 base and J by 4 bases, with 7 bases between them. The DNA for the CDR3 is TGTGCCAGCAGCTTAGCGGGAGCCACTGAAGCTTTCTTT. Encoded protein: CASSLAGATEAFF.

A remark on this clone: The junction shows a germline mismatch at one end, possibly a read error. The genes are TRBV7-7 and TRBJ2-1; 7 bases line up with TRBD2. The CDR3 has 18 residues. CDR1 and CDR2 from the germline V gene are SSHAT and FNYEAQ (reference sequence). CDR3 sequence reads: CASSLRAPGTTLDNEQFF. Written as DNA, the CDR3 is TGTGCTAGCAGCTTGAGAGCCCCCGGGACTACCTTAGACAATGAGCAGTTCTTC.

This CDR3 is CAAAGLTGKDEQYF. The CDR3 DNA sequence: TGTGCCGCCGCCGGCCTCACAGGAAAAGACGAGCAGTACTTC. V gene TRBV6-5 combines with J gene TRBJ2-7, with D possibly matching TRBD1 (5 bases). The germline V and J ends were trimmed by 11 bases and 5 bases, with 22 bases remaining between them. Germline lookup yields CDR1 MNHEY and CDR2 SVGAGI. This CDR3 has 14 residues.

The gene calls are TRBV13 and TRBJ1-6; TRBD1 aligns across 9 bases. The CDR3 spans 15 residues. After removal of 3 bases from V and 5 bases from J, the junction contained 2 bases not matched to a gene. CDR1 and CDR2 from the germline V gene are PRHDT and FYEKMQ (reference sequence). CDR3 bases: TGTGCCAGCAGCTTTTGGACAGGGGATAATTCACCCCTCCACTTT. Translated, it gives CASSFWTGDNSPLHF. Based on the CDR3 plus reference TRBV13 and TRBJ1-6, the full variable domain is AAGVIQSPRHLIKEKRETATLKCYPIPRHDTVYWYQQGPGQDPQFLISFYEKMQSDKGSIPDRFSAQQFSDYHSELNMSSLELGDSALYFCASSFWTGDNSPLHFGNGTRLTVT.